Listed here are 2 T cell receptor beta chains from one sample, sequenced in a study of CD8 T cells in ankylosing spondylitis. Whole-study findings and limits: What appeared characteristic of ankylosing spondylitis blood was a TCR beta motif of eight highly homologous variants.

The antigens for these receptors are not known. TCRdb itself ran the 5' RACE reads through MiXCR, one entry per CDR3 protein. The sample gives 750,000 to 850,000 distinct CDR3 sequences, about 12% of which show up once; approximately 0.5% is in the top ten. Sequencing was done on a sample of blood, either unsorted or a sorted T cell fraction (not recorded which). The receptors shown here come from a male donor with ankylosing spondylitis.

CDR3 region: CASSQEQGYEKLFF. CDR3 nucleotides: TGCGCCAGCAGCCAAGAACAGGGGTATGAAAAACTGTTTTTT. The genes are TRBV4-3 and TRBJ1-4; 7 nucleotides match TRBD1. The CDR3 length is 14 residues. The germline V gene encodes CDR1 LGHNA and CDR2 YSLEER. Trimming cost V 0 bases and J 6 bases; bases outside gene matches: 1.

This clonotype was found a few times. V is TRBV7-6 and J is TRBJ1-1; no clear D. V was clipped by 5 bases and J by 4 bases, with 11 bases between them. CDR1 is SGHVS, CDR2 FNYEAQ, per germline. CDR3 size: 13 residues. CDR3 sequence reads: CASSAQRVTEAFF. Written as DNA, the CDR3 is TGTGCCAGCAGCGCCCAGAGGGTCACTGAAGCTTTCTTT.